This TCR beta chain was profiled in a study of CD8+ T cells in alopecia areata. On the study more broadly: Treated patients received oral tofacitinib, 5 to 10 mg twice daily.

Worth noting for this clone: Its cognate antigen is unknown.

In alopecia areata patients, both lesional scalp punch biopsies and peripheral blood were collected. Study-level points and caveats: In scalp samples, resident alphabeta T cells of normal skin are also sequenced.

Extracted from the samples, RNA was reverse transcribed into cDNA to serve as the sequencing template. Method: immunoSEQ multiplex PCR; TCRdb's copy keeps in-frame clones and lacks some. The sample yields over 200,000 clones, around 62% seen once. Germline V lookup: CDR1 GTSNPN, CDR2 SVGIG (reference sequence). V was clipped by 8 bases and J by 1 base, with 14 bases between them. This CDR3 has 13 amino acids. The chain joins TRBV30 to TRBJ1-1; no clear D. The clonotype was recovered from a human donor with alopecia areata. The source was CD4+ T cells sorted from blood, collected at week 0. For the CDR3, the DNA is TGTGCCCACTTAGCAGTCCCGAACACTGAAGCTTTCTTT. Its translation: CAHLAVPNTEAFF.